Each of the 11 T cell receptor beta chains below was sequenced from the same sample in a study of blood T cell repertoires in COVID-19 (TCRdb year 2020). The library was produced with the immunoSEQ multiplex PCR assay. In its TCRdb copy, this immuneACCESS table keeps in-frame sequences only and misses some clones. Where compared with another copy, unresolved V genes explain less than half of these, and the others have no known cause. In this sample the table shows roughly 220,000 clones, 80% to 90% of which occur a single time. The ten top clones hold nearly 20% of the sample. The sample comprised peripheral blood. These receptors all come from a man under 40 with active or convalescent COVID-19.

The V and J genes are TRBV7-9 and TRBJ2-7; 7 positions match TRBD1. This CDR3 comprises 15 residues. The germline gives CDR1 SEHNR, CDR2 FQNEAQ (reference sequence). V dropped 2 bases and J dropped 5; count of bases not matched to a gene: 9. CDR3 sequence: CASSLWDSKKNEQYF. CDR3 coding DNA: TGTGCCAGCAGCTTATGGGACAGCAAAAAGAACGAGCAGTACTTC.

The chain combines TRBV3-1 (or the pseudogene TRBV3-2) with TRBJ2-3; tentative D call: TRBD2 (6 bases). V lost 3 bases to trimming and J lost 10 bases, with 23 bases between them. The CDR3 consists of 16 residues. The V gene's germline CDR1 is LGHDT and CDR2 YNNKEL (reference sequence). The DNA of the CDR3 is TGTGCCAGCAGCCATCCCTCCACGACGGGGGTAGTCGCGCAGTATTTT. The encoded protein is CASSHPSTTGVVAQYF.

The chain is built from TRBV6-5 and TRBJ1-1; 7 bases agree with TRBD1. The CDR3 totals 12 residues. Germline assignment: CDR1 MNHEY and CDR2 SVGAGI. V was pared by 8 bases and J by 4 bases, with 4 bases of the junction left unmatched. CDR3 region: CASGGQITEAFF. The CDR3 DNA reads TGTGCCAGCGGGGGACAGATCACTGAAGCTTTCTTT.

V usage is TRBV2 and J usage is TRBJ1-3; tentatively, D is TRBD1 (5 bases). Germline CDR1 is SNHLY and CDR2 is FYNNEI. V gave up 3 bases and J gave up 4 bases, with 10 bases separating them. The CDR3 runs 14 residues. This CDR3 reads CASSEAGFGNTIYF. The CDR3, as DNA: TGTGCCAGCAGTGAGGCAGGGTTCGGAAACACCATATATTTT.

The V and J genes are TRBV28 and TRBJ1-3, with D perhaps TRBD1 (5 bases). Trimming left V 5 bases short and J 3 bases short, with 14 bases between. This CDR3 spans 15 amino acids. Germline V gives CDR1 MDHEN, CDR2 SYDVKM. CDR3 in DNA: TGTGCCAGCAGTCCCGGCGGGGCGCTTGGAAACACCATATATTTT. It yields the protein CASSPGGALGNTIYF.

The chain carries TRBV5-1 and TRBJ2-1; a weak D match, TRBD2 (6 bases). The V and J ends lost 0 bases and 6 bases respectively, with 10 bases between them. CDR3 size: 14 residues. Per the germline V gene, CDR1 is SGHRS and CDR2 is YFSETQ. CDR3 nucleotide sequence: TGCGCCAGCAGCTTGGCGGGGGTACCCAATGAGCAGTTCTTC. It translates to CASSLAGVPNEQFF.

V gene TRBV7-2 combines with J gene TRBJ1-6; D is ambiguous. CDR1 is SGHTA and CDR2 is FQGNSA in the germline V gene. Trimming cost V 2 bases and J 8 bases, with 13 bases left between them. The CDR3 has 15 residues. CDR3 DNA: TGTGCCAGCAGCTTATTGCCGGGTCGAGATTCACCCCTCCACTTT. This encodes CASSLLPGRDSPLHF.

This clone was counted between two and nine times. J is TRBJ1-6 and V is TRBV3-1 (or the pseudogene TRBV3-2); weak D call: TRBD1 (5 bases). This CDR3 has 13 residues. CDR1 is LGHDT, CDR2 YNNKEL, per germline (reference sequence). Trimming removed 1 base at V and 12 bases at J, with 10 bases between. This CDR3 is CASSQVGREPLHF. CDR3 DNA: TGTGCCAGCAGCCAAGTGGGGCGGGAACCCCTCCACTTT.

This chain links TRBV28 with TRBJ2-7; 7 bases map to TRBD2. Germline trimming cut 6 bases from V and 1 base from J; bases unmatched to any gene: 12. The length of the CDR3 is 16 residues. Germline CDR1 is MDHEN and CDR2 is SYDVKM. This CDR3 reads CASRGGFAGRSYEQYF. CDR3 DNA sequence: TGTGCCAGCAGGGGGGGGTTCGCGGGTAGGTCCTACGAGCAGTACTTC.

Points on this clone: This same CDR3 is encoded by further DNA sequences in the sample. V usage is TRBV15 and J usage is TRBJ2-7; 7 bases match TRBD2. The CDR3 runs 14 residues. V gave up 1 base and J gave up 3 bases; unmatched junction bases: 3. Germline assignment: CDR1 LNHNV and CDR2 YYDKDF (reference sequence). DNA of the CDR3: TGTGCCACCAGCAGAGTTGGCGGGGGCTACGAGCAGTACTTC. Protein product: CATSRVGGGYEQYF.

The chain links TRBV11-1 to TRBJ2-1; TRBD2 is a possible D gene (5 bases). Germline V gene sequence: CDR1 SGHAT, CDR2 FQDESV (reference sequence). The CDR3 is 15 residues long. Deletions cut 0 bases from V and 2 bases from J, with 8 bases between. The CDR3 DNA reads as TGTGCCAGCAGCTTAGCGGGAGATGCCTACAATGAGCAGTTCTTC. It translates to CASSLAGDAYNEQFF. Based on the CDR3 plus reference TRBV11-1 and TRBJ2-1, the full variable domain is EAEVAQSPRYKITEKSQAVAFWCDPISGHATLYWYRQILGQGPELLVQFQDESVVDDSQLPKDRFSAERLKGVDSTLKIQPAELGDSAMYLCASSLAGDAYNEQFFGPGTRLTVL.